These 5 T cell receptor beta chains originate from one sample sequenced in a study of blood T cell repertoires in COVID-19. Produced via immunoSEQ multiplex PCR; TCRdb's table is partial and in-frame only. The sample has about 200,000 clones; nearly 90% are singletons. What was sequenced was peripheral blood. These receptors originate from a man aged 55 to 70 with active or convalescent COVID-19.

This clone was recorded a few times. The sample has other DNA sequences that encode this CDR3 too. The CDR3 nucleotides are TGTGCCACGCAGGGGGCTGGTGAGACCCAGTACTTC. Encoded protein: CATQGAGETQYF. The chain joins TRBV2 to TRBJ2-5, with 8 bases fitting TRBD1. The CDR3 consists of 12 residues. Germline V gene lookup returns CDR1 SNHLY and CDR2 FYNNEI. Trimming cost V 10 bases and J 5 bases; bases outside gene matches: 6.

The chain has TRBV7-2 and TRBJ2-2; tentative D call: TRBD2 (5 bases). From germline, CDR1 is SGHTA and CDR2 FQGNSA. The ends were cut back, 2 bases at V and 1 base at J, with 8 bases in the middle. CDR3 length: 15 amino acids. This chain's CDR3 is CASSLQRKNTGELFF. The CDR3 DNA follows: TGTGCCAGCAGCTTACAGCGGAAGAACACCGGGGAGCTGTTTTTT.

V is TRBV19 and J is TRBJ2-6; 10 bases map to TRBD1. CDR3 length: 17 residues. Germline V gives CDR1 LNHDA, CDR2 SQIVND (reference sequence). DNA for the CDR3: TGTGCATCTGAACCGGGACAGGGGTCTTCTGGGGCCAACGTCCTGACTTTC. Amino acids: CASEPGQGSSGANVLTF.

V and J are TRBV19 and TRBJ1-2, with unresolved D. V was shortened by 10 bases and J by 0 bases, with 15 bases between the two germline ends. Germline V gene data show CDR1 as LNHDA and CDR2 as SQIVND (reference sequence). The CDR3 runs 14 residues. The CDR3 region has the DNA TGTGCCATACCAATTGAGGCCCCTAACTATGGCTACACCTTC. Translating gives CAIPIEAPNYGYTF.

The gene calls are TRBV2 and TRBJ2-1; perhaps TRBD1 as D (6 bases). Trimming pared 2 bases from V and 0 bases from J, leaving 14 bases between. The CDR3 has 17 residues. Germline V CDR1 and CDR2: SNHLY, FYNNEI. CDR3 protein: CASSERTALLSYNEQFF. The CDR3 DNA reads TGTGCCAGCAGTGAAAGGACAGCCCTTCTCTCCTACAATGAGCAGTTCTTC.